The rows below give T cell receptor beta chains drawn from one sample of a study of blood T cell repertoires in COVID-19. Method: immunoSEQ multiplex PCR; TCRdb's copy keeps in-frame clones and lacks some. The data contain some 130,000 clones, around nine tenths of them singletons. The sequenced sample consisted of peripheral blood. These receptors were collected from a woman in her seventies with COVID-19, enrolled during active disease. Each CDR3 is given with its conserved first and last residue. Fields, in order: CDR3 length, V gene, clone size, D gene, J gene, CDR3 protein, CDR3 DNA. D genes are given only for firm matches. Clone size, where shown, is once, few, many, or a class for clones that have expanded.

15	TRBV5-6	few	TRBD1	TRBJ2-2	CASSWGTGDTGELFF	TGTGCCAGCAGCTGGGGGACAGGGGACACCGGGGAGCTGTTTTTT
16	TRBV6-2/TRBV6-3	NA	NA	TRBJ2-4	CASSPFGSGDKNIQYF	TGTGCCAGCAGCCCCTTCGGGTCGGGGGATAAAAACATTCAGTACTTC
15	TRBV29-1	NA	NA	TRBJ2-2	CSVEVAAYGGGELFF	TGCAGCGTTGAAGTAGCTGCTTACGGAGGCGGGGAGCTGTTTTTT
16	TRBV19	NA	TRBD1	TRBJ1-6	CASSNLQGANNSPLHF	TGTGCCAGTAGTAACCTACAGGGGGCCAATAATTCACCCCTCCACTTT
15	TRBV18	NA	NA	TRBJ1-5	CASSPGWPSNQPQHF	TGTGCCAGCTCTCCAGGCTGGCCTAGCAATCAGCCCCAGCATTTT
16	TRBV5-5	NA	TRBD1	TRBJ2-5	CASSLENRGPWETQYF	TGTGCCAGCAGCTTGGAAAACAGGGGCCCGTGGGAGACCCAGTACTTC
14	TRBV5-5	few	TRBD2	TRBJ2-7	CASSYQAGEYEQYF	TGTGCCAGCAGCTATCAGGCGGGGGAATACGAGCAGTACTTC
16	TRBV10-1	NA	NA	TRBJ2-5	CASSESKSGGGETQYF	TGCGCCAGCAGTGAGTCGAAGTCTGGGGGCGGAGAGACCCAGTACTTC
14	TRBV2	NA	NA	TRBJ2-1	CASSARQLGNEQFF	TGTGCCAGCAGTGCCAGACAACTAGGGAATGAGCAGTTCTTC
13	TRBV29-1	NA	TRBD1	TRBJ1-2	CSAGTGFNYGYTF	TGCAGCGCCGGGACAGGCTTTAACTATGGCTACACCTTC
13	TRBV7-9	NA	TRBD1	TRBJ2-5	CASTRQGWETQYF	TGTGCCAGCACAAGACAGGGTTGGGAGACCCAGTACTTC
15	TRBV27	NA	TRBD1	TRBJ2-2	CASRRDRGQGGELFF	TGTGCCAGCAGAAGGGACAGGGGGCAGGGCGGGGAGCTGTTTTTT
13	TRBV10-3	NA	NA	TRBJ2-2	CATTGQNTGELFF	TGTGCCACGACGGGACAGAACACCGGGGAGCTGTTTTTT
13	TRBV9	NA	NA	TRBJ1-2	CASSVEQDYGYTF	TGTGCCAGCAGCGTAGAACAGGACTATGGCTACACCTTC